Below are 27 T cell receptor beta chains sequenced from a single sample in a study of blood T cells in healthy people across ages. Primers used in a second PCR of roughly 6 to 11 cycles were a sample-barcoded 5' primer and a J-beta primer mix. TCRdb processed the 5' RACE reads anew with MiXCR; each CDR3 protein has one entry. The sample contains around 500,000 distinct CDR3 sequences, about 29% of which appear only once. The same data also went into a second study, on T cells of mothers and their children.

The source material was blood. The receptors stem from a boy aged 2-15 years in good health.

The sample holds a few counts of this clonotype. V usage is TRBV10-2 and J usage is TRBJ2-2; 7 bases are a match to TRBD2. Germline V gene data show CDR1 as WSHSY and CDR2 as SAAADI. The CDR3 loop spans 16 amino acids. J gave up 6 bases and V 0 bases, and 7 bases lay outside the gene matches. The CDR3 protein is CASSESPREHPGELFF. CDR3 nucleotides: TGCGCCAGCAGTGAGTCGCCGCGGGAGCATCCCGGGGAGCTGTTTTTT.

The V call is TRBV5-1, the J call TRBJ2-5; the match to TRBD1 covers 9 bases. CDR3 length: 16 residues. CDR1 is SGHRS, CDR2 YFSETQ, per germline. With 0 bases clipped from V and 5 bases from J, the junction kept 8 bases outside the gene matches. CDR3 DNA: TGCGCCAGCAGCTTGGCCGGAACAGGGGGCCATGAGACCCAGTACTTC. Protein: CASSLAGTGGHETQYF. The whole variable domain, remainder taken from reference TRBV5-1 and TRBJ2-5, is KAGVTQTPRYLIKTRGQQVTLSCSPISGHRSVSWYQQTPGQGLQFLFEYFSETQRNKGNFPGRFSGRQFSNSRSEMNVSTLELGDSALYLCASSLAGTGGHETQYFGPGTRLLVL.

The chain uses TRBV15 and TRBJ2-5; D ambiguous. The CDR3 spans 15 residues. V was cut by 0 bases and J by 0 bases, with 8 bases left in between. Germline V gene data show CDR1 as LNHNV and CDR2 as YYDKDF (reference sequence). The CDR3 DNA is TGTGCCACCAGCAGAGATCAGCTGTACCAAGAGACCCAGTACTTC. Encoded protein: CATSRDQLYQETQYF.

CDR3 nucleotides: TGCGCCAGCAGCTTGGCCGGAGGATGGTCCAATGAGCAGTTCTTC. It codes for CASSLAGGWSNEQFF. The chain uses TRBV5-1 and TRBJ2-1; D is possibly TRBD2 (5 bases). Trimming shortened V by 0 bases and J by 6 bases, and 13 bases separated the two germline ends. Per the germline V gene, CDR1 is SGHRS and CDR2 is YFSETQ. CDR3 length: 15 amino acids.

J is TRBJ1-4 and V is TRBV4-2, with 7 bases identical to TRBD1. This CDR3 is built from 15 residues. Germline values: CDR1 LGHNA, CDR2 YNFKEQ. After removal of 0 bases from V and 5 bases from J, the junction contained 3 bases not matched to a gene. The CDR3 coding sequence is TGTGCCAGCAGCCAAGAGGACAGGCAAAATGAAAAACTGTTTTTT. This translates into CASSQEDRQNEKLFF.

As DNA, the CDR3 is TGCAGTGCTAAACCGACTGGTCTGGCCGAGCAGTACTTC. Amino acids: CSAKPTGLAEQYF. The genes are TRBV20-1 and TRBJ2-5; D uncertain. With the DNA end fitting TRBJ2-7 better, the J assignment may be wrong. CDR1 and CDR2 (germline): DFQATT, SNEGSKA (reference sequence). The CDR3 is made up of 13 amino acids.

The rearrangement links TRBV5-1 to TRBJ2-7; 9 positions agree with TRBD1. The length of the CDR3 is 13 residues. The germline V gene has CDR1 SGHRS and CDR2 YFSETQ. J was trimmed by 5 bases and V by 4 bases; bases with no gene match: 4. Written as DNA, the CDR3 is TGCGCCAGCAGCCGGGGACAGGGTGACGAGCAGTACTTC. This sequence encodes CASSRGQGDEQYF.

This sequence joins TRBV18 and TRBJ1-4; D unclear. This CDR3 is built from 15 residues. Trimming removed 0 bases at V and 8 bases at J, with 13 bases between. Per germline, CDR1 KGHSH and CDR2 LQKENI. The CDR3 here is CASSPPDSLEEKLFF. CDR3 DNA: TGTGCCAGCTCACCACCGGACTCGCTAGAGGAAAAACTGTTTTTT.

The chain couples TRBV10-3 to TRBJ1-1, with 10 bases lining up with TRBD1. With V trimmed by 0 bases and J by 5 bases, 0 bases remained unmatched. The CDR3 totals 14 residues. CDR1 and CDR2 from the germline V gene are ENHRY and SYGVKD. CDR3 in amino acids: CAISESGQGTEAFF. Written as DNA, the CDR3 is TGTGCCATCAGTGAGTCGGGACAGGGGACTGAAGCTTTCTTT.

The chain recombines TRBV9 with TRBJ1-1, with unresolved D. V shed 0 bases and J shed 1 base, with 10 bases lying between them. CDR3 size: 15 residues. Germline-derived CDR1 and CDR2 are SGDLS and YYNGEE. The CDR3 is CASSVVSRGNTEAFF. The CDR3 coding sequence is TGTGCCAGCAGCGTAGTTTCGCGAGGGAACACTGAAGCTTTCTTT.

The sample holds a few counts of this clonotype. The gene calls are TRBV27 and TRBJ2-5, with D perhaps TRBD2 (5 bases). The J call may be wrong; the DNA end is better matched by TRBJ2-7. Germline loops: CDR1 MNHEY, CDR2 SMNVEV (reference sequence). The CDR3 extends over 14 amino acids. The CDR3 region has the DNA TGTGCCAGCAGTTTATCGACGGGATCCTACGAGCAGTACTTC. Its protein is CASSLSTGSYEQYF.

This clonotype has more than one count but fewer than ten. With a much larger clone just one base away, this may be a read error. The gene calls are TRBV9 and TRBJ1-2; D remains ambiguous. In germline, CDR1 is SGDLS, CDR2 YYNGEE. The length of the CDR3 is 15 residues. DNA for the CDR3: TGTGCCAGCAGCGTAGGAGACACTGCTAACCATGGCTACACCTTC. Its protein is CASSVGDTANHGYTF.

This clonotype has a handful of counts. This chain joins TRBV25-1 and TRBJ1-2; D remains unclear. Per germline, CDR1 MGHDK and CDR2 SYGVNS. V gave up 0 bases and J gave up 5 bases, with 7 bases separating them. This CDR3 contains 13 residues. CDR3 DNA: TGTGCCAGCAGTGAATATTCAAGTTATGGCTACACCTTC. This gives the protein CASSEYSSYGYTF.

This clonotype has more than one count but fewer than ten. The V gene is TRBV9, the J gene TRBJ2-5, with D tentatively TRBD1 or TRBD2 (6 bases each). Trimming left V 3 bases short and J 1 base short, with 10 bases between. CDR1 is SGDLS and CDR2 is YYNGEE in the germline V gene. This CDR3 has 14 amino acids. In DNA form, the CDR3 reads TGTGCCAGCAGCGCGGGGGCCCTCCAAGAGACCCAGTACTTC. Protein product: CASSAGALQETQYF.

This clonotype was seen a handful of times. V and J are TRBV7-9 and TRBJ2-7; TRBD1 might be the D (6 bases). V shed 6 bases and J shed 3 bases, with 12 bases lying between them. CDR1 is SEHNR and CDR2 is FQNEAQ in the germline V gene (reference sequence). CDR3 length: 13 amino acids. CDR3 protein: CASRPGQSYEQYF. Written as DNA, the CDR3 is TGTGCCAGCAGACCGGGACAAAGCTACGAGCAGTACTTC. Combining the CDR3 with reference TRBV7-9 and TRBJ2-7 gives the whole variable domain DTGVSQNPRHKITKRGQNVTFRCDPISEHNRLYWYRQTLGQGPEFLTYFQNEAQLEKSRLLSDRFSAERPKGSFSTLEIQRTEQGDSAMYLCASRPGQSYEQYFGPGTRLTVT.

V is TRBV14 and J is TRBJ2-1; D is possibly TRBD1 (7 bases). The DNA end favors TRBJ2-7, so the J call may be wrong. Germline V gives CDR1 SGHDN, CDR2 FVKESK. The CDR3 consists of 16 residues. Written as DNA, the CDR3 is TGTGCCAGCAGCCAAGGAGGGGGGACAGTGCCCTACGAGCAGTACTTC. Its protein is CASSQGGGTVPYEQYF.

The genes are TRBV5-1 and TRBJ2-7, with 14 bases matching TRBD2. Unmatched junction bases numbered 8, after V lost 0 bases and J lost 3 bases. This CDR3 region has 18 residues. CDR1 is SGHRS and CDR2 is YFSETQ in the germline V gene. The CDR3 protein is CASSLEGLAGGPDYEQYF. CDR3 nucleotide sequence: TGCGCCAGCAGCTTGGAAGGACTAGCGGGAGGACCAGACTACGAGCAGTACTTC.

V and J are TRBV6-2 or TRBV6-3 and TRBJ2-4; TRBD2 matches at 7 bases. V gave up 5 bases and J gave up 5 bases; unmatched junction bases: 3. The length of the CDR3 is 13 residues. The V gene's germline CDR1 is MNHEY and CDR2 SVGEGT. Here the CDR3 reads CASSRGRENIQYF. For the CDR3, the DNA is TGTGCCAGCAGTCGGGGGAGGGAAAACATTCAGTACTTC.

The V call is TRBV7-9, the J call TRBJ1-2; 9 bases align to TRBD1. The germline CDR1 and CDR2 sequences are SEHNR and FQNEAQ (reference sequence). Trimming at V came to 5 bases and at J to 3 bases, leaving 7 bases not matched to a gene. The CDR3 has 15 residues. DNA of the CDR3: TGTGCCAGCAGCCCGAGGACAGGGGCAGACTATGGCTACACCTTC. Residues: CASSPRTGADYGYTF.

This clonotype was seen more than once but under ten times. The genes are TRBV7-9 and TRBJ2-5; possibly TRBD2 for D (5 bases). CDR1 and CDR2 from the germline V gene are SEHNR and FQNEAQ (reference sequence). CDR3 size: 15 residues. V was pared by 1 base and J by 7 bases, with 16 bases between. CDR3 nucleotides: TGTGCCAGCAGCTTAGGATTCGGTCGCCGGGGGACCCAGTACTTC. Translation: CASSLGFGRRGTQYF. Looking up the rest from reference TRBV7-9 and TRBJ2-5 gives the full variable domain: DTGVSQNPRHKITKRGQNVTFRCDPISEHNRLYWYRQTLGQGPEFLTYFQNEAQLEKSRLLSDRFSAERPKGSFSTLEIQRTEQGDSAMYLCASSLGFGRRGTQYFGPGTRLLVL.

The chain links TRBV20-1 to TRBJ2-1, with D possibly being TRBD2 (6 bases). The germline gives CDR1 DFQATT, CDR2 SNEGSKA (reference sequence). The CDR3 loop spans 16 amino acids. V shed 0 bases and J shed 7 bases, with 19 bases lying between them. The CDR3 loop is CSAREPPPGSANEQFF. CDR3 nucleotides: TGCAGTGCTAGAGAGCCCCCTCCCGGGAGTGCGAATGAGCAGTTCTTC.

This clonotype was seen a handful of times. The chain recombines TRBV29-1 with TRBJ2-5; no reliable D call. The end of the DNA fits TRBJ2-1 better, so the J call may be wrong. CDR1 is SQVTM and CDR2 is ANQGSEA in the germline V gene. The CDR3 is 12 amino acids. The CDR3 spells CSVGSQHNEQFF. The CDR3 DNA reads as TGCAGCGTTGGTTCCCAGCACAATGAGCAGTTCTTC.

This clonotype was detected a few times. This chain connects TRBV13 to TRBJ1-2, with 7 bases identical to TRBD1. V lost 0 bases and J lost 6; bases outside the gene matches: 4. The germline gives CDR1 PRHDT, CDR2 FYEKMQ (reference sequence). CDR3 length: 14 residues. Here the CDR3 reads CASSLGTGPHGYTF. For the CDR3, the DNA is TGTGCCAGCAGCTTAGGGACAGGGCCCCATGGCTACACCTTC.

The rearrangement links TRBV18 to TRBJ2-2; the match to TRBD1 covers 10 bases. The CDR3 runs 16 residues. V trimming: 6 bases; J trimming: 0 bases; junction bases outside the gene matches: 4. CDR1 and CDR2 (germline): KGHSH, LQKENI. This chain's CDR3 is CASSRDRGPNTGELFF. The CDR3 nucleotides are TGTGCCAGCTCCCGGGACAGGGGCCCGAACACCGGGGAGCTGTTTTTT.

This sequence joins TRBV5-1 and TRBJ1-2; 7 nucleotides align to TRBD1. Per germline, CDR1 SGHRS and CDR2 YFSETQ. V shed 7 bases, J shed 3 bases, and the junction held 3 bases outside the gene matches. The CDR3 runs to 12 residues. The CDR3 reads CASGGTDYGYTF. CDR3 coding DNA: TGCGCCAGCGGCGGGACAGACTATGGCTACACCTTC.

V usage is TRBV15 and J usage is TRBJ2-5, with TRBD2 identical over 10 bases. CDR1 and CDR2 (germline): LNHNV, YYDKDF (reference sequence). After removal of 0 bases from V and 5 bases from J, the junction contained 6 bases not matched to a gene. The CDR3 has 16 residues. Here the CDR3 reads CATSREGLAGDETQYF. CDR3 DNA sequence: TGTGCCACCAGCAGAGAGGGCCTAGCGGGAGATGAGACCCAGTACTTC.

The DNA of the CDR3 is TGTGCCAGCAGTTTTGAGGGGATTTTGTGGACTGAAGCTTTCTTT. Encoded protein: CASSFEGILWTEAFF. The chain is built from TRBV12-3 or TRBV12-4 and TRBJ1-1; D may be TRBD1 (5 bases). CDR3 length: 15 amino acids. V gave up 3 bases and J gave up 5 bases, with 16 bases separating them.